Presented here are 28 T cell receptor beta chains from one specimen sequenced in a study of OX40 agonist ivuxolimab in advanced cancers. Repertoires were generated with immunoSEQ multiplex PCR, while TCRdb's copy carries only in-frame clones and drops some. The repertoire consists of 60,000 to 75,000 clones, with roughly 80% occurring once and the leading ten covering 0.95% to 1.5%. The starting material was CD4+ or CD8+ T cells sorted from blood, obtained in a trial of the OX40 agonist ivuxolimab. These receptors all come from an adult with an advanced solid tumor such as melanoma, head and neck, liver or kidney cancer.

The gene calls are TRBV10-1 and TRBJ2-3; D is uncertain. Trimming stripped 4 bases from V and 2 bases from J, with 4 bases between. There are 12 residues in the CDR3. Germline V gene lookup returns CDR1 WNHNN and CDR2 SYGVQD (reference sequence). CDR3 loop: CASSGTTDTQYF. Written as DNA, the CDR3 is TGCGCCAGCAGTGGCACCACAGATACGCAGTATTTT.

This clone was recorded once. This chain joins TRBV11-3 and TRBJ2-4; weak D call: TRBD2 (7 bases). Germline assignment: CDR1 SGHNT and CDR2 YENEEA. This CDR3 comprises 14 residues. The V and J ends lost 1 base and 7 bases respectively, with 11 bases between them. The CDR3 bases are TGTGCCAGCAGCTTAGCGGGGGGCGGTAACATTCAGTACTTC. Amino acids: CASSLAGGGNIQYF. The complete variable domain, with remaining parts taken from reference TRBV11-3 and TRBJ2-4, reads EAGVVQSPRYKIIEKKQPVAFWCNPISGHNTLYWYLQNLGQGPELLIRYENEEAVDDSQLPKDRFSAERLKGVDSTLKIQPAELGDSAVYLCASSLAGGGNIQYFGAGTRLSVL.

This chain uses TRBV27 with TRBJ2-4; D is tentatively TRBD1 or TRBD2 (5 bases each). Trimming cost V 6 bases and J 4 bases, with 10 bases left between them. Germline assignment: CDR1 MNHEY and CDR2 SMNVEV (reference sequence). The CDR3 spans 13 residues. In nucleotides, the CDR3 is TGTGCCAGCAGCCGGGGACCTAAAAACATTCAGTACTTC. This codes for CASSRGPKNIQYF.

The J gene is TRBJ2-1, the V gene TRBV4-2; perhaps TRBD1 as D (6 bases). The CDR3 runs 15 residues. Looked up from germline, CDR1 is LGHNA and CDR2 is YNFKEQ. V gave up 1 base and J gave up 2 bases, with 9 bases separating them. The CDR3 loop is CASSQGRQAYNEQFF. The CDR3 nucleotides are TGTGCCAGCAGCCAAGGGCGACAGGCCTACAATGAGCAGTTCTTC.

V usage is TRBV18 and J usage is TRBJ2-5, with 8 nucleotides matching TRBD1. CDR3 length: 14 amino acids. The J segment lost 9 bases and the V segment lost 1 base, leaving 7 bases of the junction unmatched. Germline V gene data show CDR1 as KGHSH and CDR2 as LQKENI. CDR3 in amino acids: CASSPRDRRVAQYF. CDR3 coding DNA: TGTGCCAGCTCACCACGGGACAGGAGGGTCGCCCAGTACTTC.

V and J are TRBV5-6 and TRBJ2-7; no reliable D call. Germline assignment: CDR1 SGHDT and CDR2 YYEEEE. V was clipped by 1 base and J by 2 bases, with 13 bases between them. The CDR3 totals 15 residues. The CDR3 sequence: CASSLTPTRTYEQYF. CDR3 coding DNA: TGTGCCAGCAGCTTGACCCCGACAAGGACCTACGAGCAGTACTTC.

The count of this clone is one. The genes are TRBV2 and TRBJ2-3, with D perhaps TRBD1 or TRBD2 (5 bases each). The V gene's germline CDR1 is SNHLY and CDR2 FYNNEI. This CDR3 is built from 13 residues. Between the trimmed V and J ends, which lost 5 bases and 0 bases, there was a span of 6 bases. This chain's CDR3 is CASSRDSTDTQYF. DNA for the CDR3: TGTGCCAGCAGTCGGGACAGCACAGATACGCAGTATTTT.

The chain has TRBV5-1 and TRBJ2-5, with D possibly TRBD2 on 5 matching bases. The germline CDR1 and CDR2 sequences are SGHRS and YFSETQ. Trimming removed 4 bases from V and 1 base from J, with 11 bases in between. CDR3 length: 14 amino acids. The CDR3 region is CASSREGSQETQYF. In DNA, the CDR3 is TGCGCCAGCAGCCGAGAGGGCTCCCAAGAGACCCAGTACTTC.

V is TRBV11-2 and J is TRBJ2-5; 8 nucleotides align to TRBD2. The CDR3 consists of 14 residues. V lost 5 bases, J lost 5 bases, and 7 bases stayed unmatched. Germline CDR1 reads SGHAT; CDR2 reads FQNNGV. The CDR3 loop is CASSPWTSLETQYF. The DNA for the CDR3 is TGTGCCAGCAGCCCTTGGACTAGCTTGGAGACCCAGTACTTC.

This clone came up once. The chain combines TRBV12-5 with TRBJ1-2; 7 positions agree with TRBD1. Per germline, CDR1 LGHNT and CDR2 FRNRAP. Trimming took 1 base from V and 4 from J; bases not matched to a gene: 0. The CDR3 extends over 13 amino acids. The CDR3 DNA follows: TGTGCTAGTGGTTTGGGACAGGGCTATGGCTACACCTTC. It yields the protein CASGLGQGYGYTF. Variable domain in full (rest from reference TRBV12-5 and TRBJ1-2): DARVTQTPRHKVTEMGQEVTMRCQPILGHNTVFWYRQTMMQGLELLAYFRNRAPLDDSGMPKDRFSAEMPDATLATLKIQPSEPRDSAVYFCASGLGQGYGYTFGSGTRLTVV.

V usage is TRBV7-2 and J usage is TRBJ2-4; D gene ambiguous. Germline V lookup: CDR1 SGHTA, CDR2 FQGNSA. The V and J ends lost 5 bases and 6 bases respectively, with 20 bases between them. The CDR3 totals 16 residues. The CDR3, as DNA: TGTGCCAGCAGCCCCGGGTGGGGTAAGATGTTAAACATTCAGTACTTC. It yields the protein CASSPGWGKMLNIQYF.

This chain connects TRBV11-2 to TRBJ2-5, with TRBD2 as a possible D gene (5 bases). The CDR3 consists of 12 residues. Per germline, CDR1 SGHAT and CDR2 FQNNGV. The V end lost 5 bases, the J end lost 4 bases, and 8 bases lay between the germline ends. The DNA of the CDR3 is TGTGCCAGCAGCCCCCGGGGAGAGACCCAGTACTTC. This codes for CASSPRGETQYF.

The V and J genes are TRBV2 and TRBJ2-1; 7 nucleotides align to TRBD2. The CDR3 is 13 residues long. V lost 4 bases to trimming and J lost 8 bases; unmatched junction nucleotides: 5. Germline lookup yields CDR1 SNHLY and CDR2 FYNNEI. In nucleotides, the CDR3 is TGTGCCAGCAGTGTACGACGGGGGGATGAGCAGTTCTTC. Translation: CASSVRRGDEQFF.

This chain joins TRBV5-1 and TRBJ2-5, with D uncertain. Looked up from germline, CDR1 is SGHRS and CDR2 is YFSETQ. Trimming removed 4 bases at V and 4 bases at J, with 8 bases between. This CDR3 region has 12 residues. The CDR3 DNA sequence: TGCGCCAGCAGCGCCCTCCGAGAGACCCAGTACTTC. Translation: CASSALRETQYF.

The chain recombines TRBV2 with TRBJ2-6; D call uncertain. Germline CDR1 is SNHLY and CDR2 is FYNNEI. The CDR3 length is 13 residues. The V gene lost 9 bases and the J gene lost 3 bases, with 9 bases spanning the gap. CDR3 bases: TGTGCCAGAAGTCTTTATGGGGCCAACGTCCTGACTTTC. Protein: CARSLYGANVLTF.

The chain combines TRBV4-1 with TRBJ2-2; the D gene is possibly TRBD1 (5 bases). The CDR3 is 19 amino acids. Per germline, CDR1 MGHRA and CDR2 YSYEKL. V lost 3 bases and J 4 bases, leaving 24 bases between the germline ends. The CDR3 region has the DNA TGCGCCAGCAGCCACCCAGGGCGGCGTACTCGCGATGGCACCGGGGAGCTGTTTTTT. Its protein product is CASSHPGRRTRDGTGELFF.

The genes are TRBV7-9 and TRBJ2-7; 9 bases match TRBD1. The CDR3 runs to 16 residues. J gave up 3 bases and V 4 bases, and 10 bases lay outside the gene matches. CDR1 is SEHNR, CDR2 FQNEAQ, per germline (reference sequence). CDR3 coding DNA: TGTGCCAGCAGCTCCCGGCGCCGGACAGGGGACTACGAGCAGTACTTC. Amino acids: CASSSRRRTGDYEQYF.

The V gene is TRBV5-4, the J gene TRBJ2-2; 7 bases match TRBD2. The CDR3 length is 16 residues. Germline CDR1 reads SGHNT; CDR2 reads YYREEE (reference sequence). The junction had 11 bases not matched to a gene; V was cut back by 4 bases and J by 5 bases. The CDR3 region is CASSNRGLGDTGELFF. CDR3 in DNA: TGTGCCAGCAGCAACCGCGGACTAGGAGATACCGGGGAGCTGTTTTTT.

The CDR3 here is CSVSQGAGETQYF. The CDR3 DNA follows: TGCAGCGTTTCACAGGGGGCGGGGGAGACCCAGTACTTC. The chain combines TRBV29-1 with TRBJ2-5, with 9 bases that match TRBD1. Germline values: CDR1 SQVTM, CDR2 ANQGSEA. The CDR3 has 13 residues. Trimming cost V 5 bases and J 5 bases; bases outside gene matches: 6.

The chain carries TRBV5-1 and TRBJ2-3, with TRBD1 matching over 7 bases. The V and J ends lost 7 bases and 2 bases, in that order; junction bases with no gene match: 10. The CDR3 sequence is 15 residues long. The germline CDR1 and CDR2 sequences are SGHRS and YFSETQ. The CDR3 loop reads CASLDGTVSTDTQYF. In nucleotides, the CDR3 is TGCGCCAGCCTGGATGGGACAGTCTCCACAGATACGCAGTATTTT.

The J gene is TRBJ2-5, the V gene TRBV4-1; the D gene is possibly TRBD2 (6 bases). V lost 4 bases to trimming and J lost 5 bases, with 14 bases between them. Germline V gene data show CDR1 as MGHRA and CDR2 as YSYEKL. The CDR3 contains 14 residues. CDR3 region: CASSRTTGGETQYF. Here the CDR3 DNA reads TGCGCCAGCAGCCGGACTACTGGGGGGGAGACCCAGTACTTC.

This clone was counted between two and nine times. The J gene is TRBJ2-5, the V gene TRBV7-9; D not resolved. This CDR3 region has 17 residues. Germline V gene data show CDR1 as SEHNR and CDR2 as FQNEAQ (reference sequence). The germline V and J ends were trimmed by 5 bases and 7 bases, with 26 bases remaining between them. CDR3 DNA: TGTGCCAGCAGCCCGGCGGCTCGAGGAAGGAGCGTCGGGACCCAGTACTTC. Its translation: CASSPAARGRSVGTQYF.

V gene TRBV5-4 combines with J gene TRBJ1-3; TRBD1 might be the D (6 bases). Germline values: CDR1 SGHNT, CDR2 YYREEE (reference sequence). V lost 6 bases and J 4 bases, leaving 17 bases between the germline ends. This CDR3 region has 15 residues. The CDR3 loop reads CASTRRGASGNTIYF. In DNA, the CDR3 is TGTGCCAGCACCCGAAGGGGGGCGTCCGGAAACACCATATATTTT. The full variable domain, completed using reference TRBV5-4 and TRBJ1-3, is ETGVTQSPTHLIKTRGQQVTLRCSSQSGHNTVSWYQQALGQGPQFIFQYYREEENGRGNFPPRFSGLQFPNYSSELNVNALELDDSALYLCASTRRGASGNTIYFGEGSWLTVV.

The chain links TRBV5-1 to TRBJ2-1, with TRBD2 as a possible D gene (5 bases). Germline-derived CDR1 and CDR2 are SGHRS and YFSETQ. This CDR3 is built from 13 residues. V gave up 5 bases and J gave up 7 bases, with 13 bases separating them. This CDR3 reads CASSHPGGNEQFF. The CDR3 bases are TGCGCCAGCAGTCATCCGGGCGGGAATGAGCAGTTCTTC.

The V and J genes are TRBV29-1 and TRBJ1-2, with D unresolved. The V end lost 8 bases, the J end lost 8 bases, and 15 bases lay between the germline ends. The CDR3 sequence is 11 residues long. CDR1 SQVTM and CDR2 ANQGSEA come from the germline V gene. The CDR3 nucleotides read TGCAGCACCTTATGGGAAGGGGGCTACACCTTC. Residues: CSTLWEGGYTF.

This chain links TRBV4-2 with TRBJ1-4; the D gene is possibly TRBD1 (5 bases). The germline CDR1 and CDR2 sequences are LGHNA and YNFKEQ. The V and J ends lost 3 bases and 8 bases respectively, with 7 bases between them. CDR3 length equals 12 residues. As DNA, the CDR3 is TGTGCCAGCAGCCAGGGGGAGGAAAAACTGTTTTTT. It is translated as CASSQGEEKLFF.

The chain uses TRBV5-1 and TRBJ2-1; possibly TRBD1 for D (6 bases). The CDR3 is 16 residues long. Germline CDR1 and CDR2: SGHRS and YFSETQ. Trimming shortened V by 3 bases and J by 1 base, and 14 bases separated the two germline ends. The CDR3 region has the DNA TGCGCCAGCAGCTCTTCTGGACAGTCGTCCTACAATGAGCAGTTCTTC. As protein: CASSSSGQSSYNEQFF. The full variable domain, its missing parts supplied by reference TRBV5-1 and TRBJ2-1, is KAGVTQTPRYLIKTRGQQVTLSCSPISGHRSVSWYQQTPGQGLQFLFEYFSETQRNKGNFPGRFSGRQFSNSRSEMNVSTLELGDSALYLCASSSSGQSSYNEQFFGPGTRLTVL.

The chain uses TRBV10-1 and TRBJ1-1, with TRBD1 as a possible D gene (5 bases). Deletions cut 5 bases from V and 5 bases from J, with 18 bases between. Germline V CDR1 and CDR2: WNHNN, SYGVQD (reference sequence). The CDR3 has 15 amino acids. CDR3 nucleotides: TGCGCCAGCAGTCACGGGGGACGGGTGGGGACTGAAGCTTTCTTT. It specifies CASSHGGRVGTEAFF.